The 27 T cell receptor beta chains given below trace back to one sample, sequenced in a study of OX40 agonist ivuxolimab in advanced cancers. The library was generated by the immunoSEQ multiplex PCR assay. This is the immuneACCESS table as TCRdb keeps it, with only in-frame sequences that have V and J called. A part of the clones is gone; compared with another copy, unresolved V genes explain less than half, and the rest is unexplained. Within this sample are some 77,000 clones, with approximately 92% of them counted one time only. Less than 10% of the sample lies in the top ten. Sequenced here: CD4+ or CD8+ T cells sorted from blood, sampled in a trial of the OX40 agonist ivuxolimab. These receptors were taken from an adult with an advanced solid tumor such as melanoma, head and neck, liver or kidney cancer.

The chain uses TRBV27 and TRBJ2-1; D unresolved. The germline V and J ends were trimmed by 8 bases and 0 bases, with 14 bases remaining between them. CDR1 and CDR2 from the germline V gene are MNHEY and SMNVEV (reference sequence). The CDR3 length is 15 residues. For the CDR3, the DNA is TGTGCCAGCCCCCGAATCCGTAACTCCTACAATGAGCAGTTCTTC. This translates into CASPRIRNSYNEQFF.

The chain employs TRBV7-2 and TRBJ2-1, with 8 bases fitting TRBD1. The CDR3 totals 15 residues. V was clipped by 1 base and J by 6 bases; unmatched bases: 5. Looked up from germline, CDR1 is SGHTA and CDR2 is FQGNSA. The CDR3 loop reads CASSLGQGKGNEQFF. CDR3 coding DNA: TGTGCCAGCAGCTTAGGACAGGGGAAAGGCAATGAGCAGTTCTTC.

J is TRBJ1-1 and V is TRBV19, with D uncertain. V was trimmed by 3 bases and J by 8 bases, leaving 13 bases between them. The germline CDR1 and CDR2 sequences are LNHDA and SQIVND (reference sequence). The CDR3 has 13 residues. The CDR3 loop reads CASSMRQANEAFF. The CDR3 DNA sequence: TGTGCCAGTAGTATGAGGCAGGCGAACGAAGCTTTCTTT.

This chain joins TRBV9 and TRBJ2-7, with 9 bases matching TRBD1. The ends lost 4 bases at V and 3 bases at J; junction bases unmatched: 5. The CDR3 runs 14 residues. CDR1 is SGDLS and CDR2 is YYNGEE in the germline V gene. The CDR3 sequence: CASSLGTGSYEQYF. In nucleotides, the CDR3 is TGTGCCAGCAGCCTGGGGACAGGGAGCTACGAGCAGTACTTC.

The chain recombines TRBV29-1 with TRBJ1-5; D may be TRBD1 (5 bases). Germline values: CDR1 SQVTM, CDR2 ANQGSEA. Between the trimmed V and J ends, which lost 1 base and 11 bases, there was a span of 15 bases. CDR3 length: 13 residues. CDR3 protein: CSVEADTLGTQHF. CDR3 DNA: TGCAGCGTTGAAGCGGACACCCTTGGGACCCAGCATTTT.

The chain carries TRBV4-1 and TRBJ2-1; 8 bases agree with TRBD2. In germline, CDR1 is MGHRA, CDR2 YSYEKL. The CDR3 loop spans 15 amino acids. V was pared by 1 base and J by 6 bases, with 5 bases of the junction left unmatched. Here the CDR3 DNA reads TGCGCCAGCAGCCAAGTGGCAACTAGCGGCAATGAGCAGTTCTTC. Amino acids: CASSQVATSGNEQFF.

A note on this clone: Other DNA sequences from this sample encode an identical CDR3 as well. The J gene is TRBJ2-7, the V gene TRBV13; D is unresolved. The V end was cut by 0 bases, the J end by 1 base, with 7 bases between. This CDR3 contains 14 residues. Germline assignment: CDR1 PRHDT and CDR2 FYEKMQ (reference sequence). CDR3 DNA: TGTGCCAGCAGCTTAGGCCGAAGTTCCTACGAGCAGTACTTC. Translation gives CASSLGRSSYEQYF.

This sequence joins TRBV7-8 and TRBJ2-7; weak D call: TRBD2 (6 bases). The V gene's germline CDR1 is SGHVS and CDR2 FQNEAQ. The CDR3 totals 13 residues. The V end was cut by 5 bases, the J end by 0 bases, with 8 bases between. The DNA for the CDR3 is TGTGCCAGCAGCACGGGGGACTCCTACGAGCAGTACTTC. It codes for CASSTGDSYEQYF.

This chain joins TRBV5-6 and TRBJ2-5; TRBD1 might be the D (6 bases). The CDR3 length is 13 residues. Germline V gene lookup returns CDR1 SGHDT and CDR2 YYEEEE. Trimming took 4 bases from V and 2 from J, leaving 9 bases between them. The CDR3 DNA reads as TGTGCCAGCAGCGCACAGGGTCAAGAGACCCAGTACTTC. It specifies CASSAQGQETQYF.

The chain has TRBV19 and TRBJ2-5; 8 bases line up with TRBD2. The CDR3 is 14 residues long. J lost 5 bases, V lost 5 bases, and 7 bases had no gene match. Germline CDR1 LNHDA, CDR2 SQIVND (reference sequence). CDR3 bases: TGTGCCAGTAGTCTTGGACTAGCTTGGGAGACCCAGTACTTC. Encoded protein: CASSLGLAWETQYF.

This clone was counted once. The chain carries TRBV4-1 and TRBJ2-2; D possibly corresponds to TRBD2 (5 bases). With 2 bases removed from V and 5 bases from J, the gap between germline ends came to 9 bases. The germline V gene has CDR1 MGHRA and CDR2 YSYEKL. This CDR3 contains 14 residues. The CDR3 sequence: CASSQLWETGELFF. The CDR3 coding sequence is TGCGCCAGCAGCCAATTATGGGAGACCGGGGAGCTGTTTTTT.

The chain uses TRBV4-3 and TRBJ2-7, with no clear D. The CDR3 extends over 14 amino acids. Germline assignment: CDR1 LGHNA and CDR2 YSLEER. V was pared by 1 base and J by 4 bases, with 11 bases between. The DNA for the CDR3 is TGCGCCAGCAGCCAAGTAGCTTTCGGGTACGAGCAGTACTTC. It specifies CASSQVAFGYEQYF.

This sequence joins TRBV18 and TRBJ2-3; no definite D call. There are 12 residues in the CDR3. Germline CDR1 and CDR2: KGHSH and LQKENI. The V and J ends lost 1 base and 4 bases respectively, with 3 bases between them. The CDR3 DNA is TGTGCCAGCTCACCACTAGCAGATACGCAGTATTTT. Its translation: CASSPLADTQYF.

CDR3: CASSPDSGTTRKYF. CDR3 nucleotides: TGTGCCAGCAGCCCCGACTCCGGGACCACAAGGAAGTACTTC. J is TRBJ2-7 and V is TRBV7-3; TRBD1 or TRBD2 may be the D gene (5 bases each). The V gene lost 5 bases and the J gene lost 11 bases, with 22 bases spanning the gap. The CDR3 extends over 14 amino acids. Germline-derived CDR1 and CDR2 are SGHTA and FQGTGA.

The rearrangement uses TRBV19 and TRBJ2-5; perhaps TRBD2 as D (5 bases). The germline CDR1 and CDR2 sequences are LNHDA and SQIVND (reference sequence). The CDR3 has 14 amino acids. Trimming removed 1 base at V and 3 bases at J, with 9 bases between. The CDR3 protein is CASSIVGGKETQYF. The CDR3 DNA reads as TGTGCCAGTAGTATAGTTGGAGGTAAAGAGACCCAGTACTTC.

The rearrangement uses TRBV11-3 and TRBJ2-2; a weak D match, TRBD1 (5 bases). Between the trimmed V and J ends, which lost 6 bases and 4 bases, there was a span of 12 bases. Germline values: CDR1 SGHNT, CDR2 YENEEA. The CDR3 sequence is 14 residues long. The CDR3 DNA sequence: TGTGCCAGCAGGCAGGGCTTCGGCACCGGGGAGCTGTTTTTT. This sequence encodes CASRQGFGTGELFF.

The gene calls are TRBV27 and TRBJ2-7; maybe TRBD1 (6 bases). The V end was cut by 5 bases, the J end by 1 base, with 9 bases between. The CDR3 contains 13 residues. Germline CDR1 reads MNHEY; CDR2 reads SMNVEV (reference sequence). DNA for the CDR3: TGTGCCAGCAGTATCGGACAGTCCTACGAGCAGTACTTC. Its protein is CASSIGQSYEQYF.

In DNA form, the CDR3 reads TGTGCCAGCAGCCTTAGTAGGACAGGGGGCTACAATGAGCAGTTCTTC. This gives the protein CASSLSRTGGYNEQFF. The chain has TRBV7-9 and TRBJ2-1, with 10 bases lining up with TRBD1. Trimming cost V 5 bases and J 3 bases; bases outside gene matches: 7. CDR1 SEHNR and CDR2 FQNEAQ come from the germline V gene (reference sequence). The CDR3 has 16 amino acids.

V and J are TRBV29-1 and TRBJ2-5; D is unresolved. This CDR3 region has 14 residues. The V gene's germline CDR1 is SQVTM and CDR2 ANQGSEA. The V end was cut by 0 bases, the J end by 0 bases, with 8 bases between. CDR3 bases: TGCAGCGTTGAAGATTCTTTGTACCAAGAGACCCAGTACTTC. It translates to CSVEDSLYQETQYF.

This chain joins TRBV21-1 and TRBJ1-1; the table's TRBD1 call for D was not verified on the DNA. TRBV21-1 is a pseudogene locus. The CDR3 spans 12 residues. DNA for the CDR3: TGTGCCAGCAGCTCACCCGGGACAGTGGCTTTCTTT. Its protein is CASSSPGTVAFF.

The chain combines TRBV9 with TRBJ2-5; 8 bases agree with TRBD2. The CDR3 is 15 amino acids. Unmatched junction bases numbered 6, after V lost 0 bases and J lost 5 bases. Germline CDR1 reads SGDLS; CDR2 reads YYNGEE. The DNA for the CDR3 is TGTGCCAGCAGCGTAGCGGGGGGGCCGGGGGAGACCCAGTACTTC. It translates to CASSVAGGPGETQYF.

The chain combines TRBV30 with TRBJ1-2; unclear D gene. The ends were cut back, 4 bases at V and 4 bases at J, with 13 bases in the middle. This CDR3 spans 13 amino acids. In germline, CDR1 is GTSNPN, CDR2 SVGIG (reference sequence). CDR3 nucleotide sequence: TGTGCCTGGACCGTCGGAACGGGCTATGGCTACACCTTC. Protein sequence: CAWTVGTGYGYTF.

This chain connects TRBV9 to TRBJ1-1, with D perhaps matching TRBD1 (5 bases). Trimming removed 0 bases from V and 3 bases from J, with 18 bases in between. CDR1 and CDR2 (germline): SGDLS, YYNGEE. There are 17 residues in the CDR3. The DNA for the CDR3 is TGTGCCAGCAGCGTAGGGGGCCCCTTCGGGGGACACACTGAAGCTTTCTTT. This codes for CASSVGGPFGGHTEAFF.

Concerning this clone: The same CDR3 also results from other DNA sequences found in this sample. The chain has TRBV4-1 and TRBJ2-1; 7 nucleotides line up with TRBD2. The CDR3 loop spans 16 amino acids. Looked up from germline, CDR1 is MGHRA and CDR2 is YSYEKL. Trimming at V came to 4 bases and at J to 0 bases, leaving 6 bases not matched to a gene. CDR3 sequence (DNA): TGCGCCAGCAGCCCTCACGGGGGGAGCTCCTACAATGAGCAGTTCTTC. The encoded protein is CASSPHGGSSYNEQFF.

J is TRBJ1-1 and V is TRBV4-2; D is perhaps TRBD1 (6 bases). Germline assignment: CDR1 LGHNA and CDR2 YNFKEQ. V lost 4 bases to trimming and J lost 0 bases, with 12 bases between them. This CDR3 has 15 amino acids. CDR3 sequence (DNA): TGTGCCAGCAGCCCAAAGGGGGGAATGAACACTGAAGCTTTCTTT. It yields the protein CASSPKGGMNTEAFF.

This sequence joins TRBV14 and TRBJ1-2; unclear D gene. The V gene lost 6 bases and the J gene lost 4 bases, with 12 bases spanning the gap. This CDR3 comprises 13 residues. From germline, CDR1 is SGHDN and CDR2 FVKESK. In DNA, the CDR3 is TGTGCCAGCAGTGTGGGCGGAATCTATGGCTACACCTTC. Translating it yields CASSVGGIYGYTF.

The CDR3 is CSVEGTPYSNQPQHF. CDR3 coding DNA: TGCAGCGTTGAAGGTACACCTTATAGCAATCAGCCCCAGCATTTT. This chain connects TRBV29-1 to TRBJ1-5; D uncertain. V was shortened by 1 base and J by 0 bases, with 10 bases between the two germline ends. The germline CDR1 and CDR2 sequences are SQVTM and ANQGSEA. This CDR3 is built from 15 residues. Supplemented by reference TRBV29-1 and TRBJ1-5, the full variable domain reads SAVISQKPSRDICQRGTSLTIQCQVDSQVTMMFWYRQQPGQSLTLIATANQGSEATYESGFVIDKFPISRPNLTFSTLTVSNMSPEDSSIYLCSVEGTPYSNQPQHFGDGTRLSIL.